These T cell receptor beta chains were read from a single sample in a study of T cell responses to AZD1222 COVID-19 vaccine. Only in-frame clones appear in the TCRdb table, and some are missing; sequencing was by immunoSEQ multiplex PCR. The sample lists around 84,000 clones; about 82% were seen once. Specimen: peripheral blood, collected on day 0 of AZD1222 vaccination. All receptors derive from an adult in good health. CDR3s include the opening cysteine and the closing phenylalanine or tryptophan. D genes are given only for firm matches. Not all rows give a size; the values are once, few, many and, for expanded clones, a class.

j_call clone_size d_call v_call cdr3_aa cdr3_nt
TRBJ1-1 . . TRBV29-1 CSVVELLNTEAFF TGCAGCGTTGTTGAACTGTTGAACACTGAAGCTTTCTTT
TRBJ2-7 . TRBD2 TRBV4-1 CASSKGTSGRIYEQYF TGCGCCAGCAGCAAAGGGACTAGCGGGAGGATCTACGAGCAGTACTTC
TRBJ2-1 . . TRBV12-3/TRBV12-4 CASRETSSEQFF TGTGCCAGCAGGGAGACTAGTTCAGAGCAGTTCTTC
TRBJ1-5 once . TRBV19 CASSPQGKDQPQHF TGTGCCAGTAGCCCACAGGGCAAGGATCAGCCCCAGCATTTT
TRBJ2-4 few TRBD2 TRBV7-9 CASSPGLAGRNIQYF TGTGCCAGCAGCCCCGGACTAGCGGGGCGTAACATTCAGTACTTC
TRBJ1-6 . TRBD1 TRBV6-5 CASRQGNSPLHF TGTGCCAGCAGACAGGGGAACTCACCCCTCCACTTT
TRBJ2-3 . TRBD1 TRBV18 CASSPPGQGSDTQYF TGTGCCAGCTCACCCCCGGGACAGGGGTCGGATACGCAGTATTTT
TRBJ2-1 . . TRBV6-4 CASSGSRFDLKYNEQFF TGTGCCAGCAGTGGTTCGAGGTTTGACTTGAAATACAATGAGCAGTTCTTC
TRBJ2-7 . TRBD2 TRBV30 CAWSRGLAGPAQYF TGTGCCTGGAGTAGGGGGCTAGCGGGACCTGCCCAGTACTTC
TRBJ1-3 . TRBD1 TRBV18 CASSLPQGAAGNTIYF TGTGCCAGCTCACTTCCACAGGGGGCGGCTGGAAACACCATATATTTT
TRBJ1-1 . . TRBV2 CASRWGDTEAFF TGTGCCAGCAGATGGGGGGACACTGAAGCTTTCTTT
TRBJ2-3 . TRBD2 TRBV7-6 CASSSVAGGPSDTQYF TGTGCCAGCAGCTCCGTAGCGGGGGGGCCCTCAGATACGCAGTATTTT
TRBJ2-3 . TRBD1 TRBV24-1 CATRGTGTDTQYF TGTGCCACCAGGGGGACAGGCACAGATACGCAGTATTTT
TRBJ2-7 . TRBD2 TRBV27 CASSSWQAGGRQYEQYF TGTGCCAGCAGTTCTTGGCAGGCGGGGGGGCGTCAGTACGAGCAGTACTTC
TRBJ2-2 . . TRBV2 CARRAPNTGELFF TGTGCCAGGAGGGCCCCGAACACCGGGGAGCTGTTTTTT
TRBJ1-6 . . TRBV2 CASSDLTHIRVSPLHF TGTGCCAGCAGTGATCTCACGCACATCCGGGTTTCACCCCTCCACTTT
TRBJ2-3 . TRBD2 TRBV5-4 CASSLVSGDSGDTQYF TGTGCCAGCAGCTTGGTAAGCGGGGATAGCGGAGATACGCAGTATTTT
TRBJ1-3 . TRBD1 TRBV7-6 CASSPSQGASGNTIYF TGTGCCAGCAGCCCGAGTCAGGGGGCTTCTGGAAACACCATATATTTT
TRBJ1-4 once . TRBV5-6 CASSLAGVTTNEKLFF TGTGCCAGCAGCTTAGCAGGGGTAACAACTAATGAAAAACTGTTTTTT
TRBJ1-1 . . TRBV4-1 CASSRTTGTEAFF TGCGCCAGCAGCCGGACCACGGGGACTGAAGCTTTCTTT
TRBJ1-2 . . TRBV20-1 CSASRPNTNYGYTF TGCAGTGCTAGTAGGCCGAACACTAACTATGGCTACACCTTC
TRBJ1-5 . TRBD1 TRBV30 CAWSLSHDRAGGRRNQPQHF TGTGCCTGGAGTCTATCTCACGATAGGGCAGGGGGCCGTCGCAATCAGCCCCAGCATTTT
TRBJ2-1 . TRBD2 TRBV5-1 CASSPGLAGLEQFF TGCGCCAGCAGCCCGGGACTAGCGGGGTTAGAGCAGTTCTTC